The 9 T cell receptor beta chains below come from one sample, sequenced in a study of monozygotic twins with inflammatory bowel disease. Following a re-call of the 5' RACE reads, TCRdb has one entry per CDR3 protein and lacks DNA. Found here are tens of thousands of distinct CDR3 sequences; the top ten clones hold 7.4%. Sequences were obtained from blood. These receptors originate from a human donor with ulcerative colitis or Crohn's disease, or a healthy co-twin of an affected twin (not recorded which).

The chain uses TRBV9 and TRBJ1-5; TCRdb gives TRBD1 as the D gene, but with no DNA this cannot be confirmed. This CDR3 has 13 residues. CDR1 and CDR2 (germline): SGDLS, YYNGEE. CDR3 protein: CASSANRDQPQHF. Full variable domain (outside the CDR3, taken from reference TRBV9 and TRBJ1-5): DSGVTQTPKHLITATGQRVTLRCSPRSGDLSVYWYQQSLDQGLQFLIQYYNGEERAKGNILERFSAQQFPDLHSELNLSSLELGDSALYFCASSANRDQPQHFGDGTRLSIL.

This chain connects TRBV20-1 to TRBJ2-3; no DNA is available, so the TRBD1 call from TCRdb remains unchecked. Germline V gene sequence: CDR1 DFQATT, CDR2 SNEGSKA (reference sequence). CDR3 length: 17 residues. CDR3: CSANEGRFGTGGDTQYF.

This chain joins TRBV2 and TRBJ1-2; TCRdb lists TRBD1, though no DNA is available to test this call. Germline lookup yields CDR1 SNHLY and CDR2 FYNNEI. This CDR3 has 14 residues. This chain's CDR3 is CARKRSGGPYGYTF.

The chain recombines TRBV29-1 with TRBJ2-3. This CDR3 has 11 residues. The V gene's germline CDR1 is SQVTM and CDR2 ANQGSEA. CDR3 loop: CSVVPADTQYF.

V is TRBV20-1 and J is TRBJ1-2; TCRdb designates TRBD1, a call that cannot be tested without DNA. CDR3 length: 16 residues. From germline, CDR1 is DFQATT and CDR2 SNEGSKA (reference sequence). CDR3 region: CSAVIFPGQGINGYTF.

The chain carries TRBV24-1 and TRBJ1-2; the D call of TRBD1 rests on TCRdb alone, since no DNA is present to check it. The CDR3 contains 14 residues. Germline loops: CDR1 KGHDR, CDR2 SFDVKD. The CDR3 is CATSDSGGSYGYTF.

CDR3: CASSLARMSGTQETQYF. The chain is built from TRBV5-1 and TRBJ2-5; the D call of TRBD2 rests on TCRdb alone, since no DNA is present to check it. The CDR3 runs to 17 residues. Germline V gene data show CDR1 as SGHRS and CDR2 as YFSETQ.

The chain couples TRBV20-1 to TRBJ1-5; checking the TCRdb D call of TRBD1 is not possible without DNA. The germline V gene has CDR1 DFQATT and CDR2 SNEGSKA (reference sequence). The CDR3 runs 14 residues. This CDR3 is CSARDRGFNQPQHF.

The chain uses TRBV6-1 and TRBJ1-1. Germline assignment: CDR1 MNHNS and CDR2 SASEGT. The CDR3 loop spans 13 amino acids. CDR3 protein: CASSREGGTEAFF.